This section outlines one T cell receptor beta chain sequence together with its context. The data were obtained in a study of control samples from healthy donors and cancer patients. Repertoires were generated with immunoSEQ multiplex PCR, while TCRdb's copy carries only in-frame clones and drops some. In all, the sample yields approximately 190,000 clones. The germline CDR1 and CDR2 sequences are MNHEY and SMNVEV (reference sequence). CDR3 length: 15 amino acids. Trimming stripped 3 bases from V and 5 bases from J, with 16 bases between. The sequence derives from a woman in her twenties or thirties in good health. The sequenced material came from blood. This rearrangement joins TRBV27 to TRBJ2-5; possibly TRBD1 or TRBD2 for D (6 bases each). The CDR3 nucleotides are TGTGCCAGCAGTTTGGGCTGGGGGGCTAAGGAGACCCAGTACTTC. It encodes CASSLGWGAKETQYF.